Sequencing of this T cell receptor beta chain was carried out in a study of shared clonotypes between healthy human individuals. Study observations and caveats: As a rule, naive subsets had a larger estimated richness than memory subsets. Sampling covered nothing but blood. Tissue TCR repertoires likely differ from those found in blood.

The CDR3 has 15 amino acids. V was clipped by 3 bases and J by 0 bases, with 10 bases between them. Germline V gene lookup returns CDR1 SGDLS and CDR2 YYNGEE. For every subset, genomic DNA was evenly distributed across several immunoSEQ plates. Repertoires were generated with immunoSEQ multiplex PCR, while TCRdb's copy carries only in-frame clones and drops some. The data show about 2.4 million clones, roughly 93% seen once. Regarding this clone: As yet, its antigen is unknown.

This clonotype originated in a young man in good health. Some clones in this sample may be carry-over from other donors' samples. The sample consisted of naive CD4+ T cells from PBMCs. As for subset: CD45RA+ positively selected. The rearrangement joins TRBV9 to TRBJ1-3; D unresolved. The CDR3 DNA sequence: TGTGCCAGCAGCGATCAGTCAAGCTCTGGAAACACCATATATTTT. Encoded protein: CASSDQSSSGNTIYF. Drawing the rest from reference TRBV9 and TRBJ1-3, the complete variable domain is DSGVTQTPKHLITATGQRVTLRCSPRSGDLSVYWYQQSLDQGLQFLIQYYNGEERAKGNILERFSAQQFPDLHSELNLSSLELGDSALYFCASSDQSSSGNTIYFGEGSWLTVV.